One and the same sample provided the 3 T cell receptor beta chains below, sequenced in a study of somatic mutations in cytotoxic T cells in rheumatoid arthritis. Only in-frame clones appear in the TCRdb table, and some are missing; sequencing was by immunoSEQ multiplex PCR. Found here are some 3,900 clones, about nine tenths of them singletons; the top ten hold less than 30%. The sequencing sample was made of CD8+ T cells sorted from blood. The source of these receptors is a woman between 65 and 79 years old with rheumatoid arthritis.

J is TRBJ2-6 and V is TRBV29-1, with D possibly matching TRBD1 (6 bases). The CDR3 is 17 amino acids. Trimming left V 5 bases short and J 0 bases short, with 17 bases between. Germline-derived CDR1 and CDR2 are SQVTM and ANQGSEA. In DNA, the CDR3 is TGCAGCGTTTTGGGGGACAACCCCCACTCTGGGGCCAACGTCCTGACTTTC. Protein: CSVLGDNPHSGANVLTF.

The chain is built from TRBV2 and TRBJ2-7, with 9 nucleotides matching TRBD1. CDR1 and CDR2 (germline): SNHLY, FYNNEI. The CDR3 runs 15 residues. With V trimmed by 4 bases and J by 1 base, 5 bases remained unmatched. DNA for the CDR3: TGTGCCAGCAGTGTACCCGGGACAGGGTCCTACGAGCAGTACTTC. It translates to CASSVPGTGSYEQYF.

This chain connects TRBV29-1 to TRBJ2-1; D may be TRBD2 (6 bases). The germline V gene has CDR1 SQVTM and CDR2 ANQGSEA. This CDR3 has 14 residues. V lost 6 bases to trimming and J lost 6 bases, with 18 bases between them. The CDR3 DNA follows: TGCAGCGTACCGGACTACACTTATTTCAATGAGCAGTTCTTC. Translation gives CSVPDYTYFNEQFF.